These T cell receptor beta chains were read from a single sample in a study of blood T cell repertoires in COVID-19. Sequenced by immunoSEQ multiplex PCR; TCRdb stores in-frame clones only, minus some. Among over 100,000 clones listed, 84% were seen once. Sequencing was carried out using peripheral blood. The source of these receptors is a woman over 75 with active or convalescent COVID-19. The CDR3 runs from the conserved cysteine through the conserved F or W. D genes are given only for firm matches. For some rows the clone size is stated as once, few or many, or as a class when expanded; others skip it.

TRBV28	TRBJ2-7	TRBD2	.	CASSSGLAGGFYEQYF	TGTGCCAGCAGTTCCGGACTAGCGGGAGGTTTTTACGAGCAGTACTTC
TRBV6-8	TRBJ2-1	TRBD2	.	CARTTSGEENEQFF	TGTGCCAGGACGACTAGCGGGGAAGAAAATGAGCAGTTCTTC
TRBV28	TRBJ2-7	TRBD2	.	CASKESGGTTHEQYF	TGTGCCAGCAAGGAGAGCGGGGGTACGACCCACGAGCAGTACTTC
TRBV24-1	TRBJ2-2	.	.	CATSSSVLPGELFF	TGTGCCACCAGTTCGTCAGTCCTGCCCGGGGAGCTGTTTTTT
TRBV10-3	TRBJ2-2	.	once	CAISAGNTGELFF	TGTGCCATCAGTGCCGGGAACACCGGGGAGCTGTTTTTT
TRBV12-3/TRBV12-4	TRBJ1-2	.	.	CASSPSGEWIYTF	TGTGCCAGCAGTCCAAGCGGGGAATGGATCTACACCTTC
TRBV27	TRBJ2-7	.	.	CASSTRTGYDEQYF	TGTGCCAGCAGTACCCGTACAGGGTACGACGAGCAGTACTTC
TRBV11-3	TRBJ2-3	TRBD2	.	CASSGSSGRPQYF	TGTGCCAGCAGCGGGAGTAGCGGGAGACCTCAGTATTTT
TRBV5-4	TRBJ2-3	TRBD2	.	CASSSSRSGRPDTQYF	TGTGCCAGCAGCTCAAGTAGAAGCGGGAGGCCAGATACGCAGTATTTT
TRBV12-3/TRBV12-4	TRBJ2-7	.	few	CASSLRSSYEQYF	TGTGCCAGCAGTTTACGGTCTTCCTACGAGCAGTACTTC
TRBV2	TRBJ1-5	TRBD1	.	CASRMTGGNQPQHF	TGTGCCAGCAGAATGACAGGGGGGAATCAGCCCCAGCATTTT
TRBV3-1/TRBV3-2	TRBJ2-7	TRBD2	few	CASSQSPGTISEQYF	TGTGCCAGCAGCCAATCCCCCGGGACTATATCCGAGCAGTACTTC
TRBV27	TRBJ2-3	.	.	CASSLVGSMSTDTQYF	TGTGCCAGCAGTTTAGTGGGTAGCATGTCCACAGATACGCAGTATTTT
TRBV29-1	TRBJ1-4	.	.	CSVVMHPGANEKLFF	TGCAGCGTTGTGATGCACCCGGGGGCTAATGAAAAACTGTTTTTT
TRBV28	TRBJ2-7	TRBD2	once	CASRGTSGMNEQYF	TGTGCCAGCAGAGGGACTAGCGGGATGAACGAGCAGTACTTC
TRBV7-9	TRBJ1-1	TRBD1	.	CASSPRQGRGSSTEAFF	TGTGCCAGCAGCCCCCGACAGGGGAGGGGGTCGAGCACTGAAGCTTTCTTT
TRBV3-1/TRBV3-2	TRBJ2-7	.	.	CASRRGMGSEQYF	TGTGCCAGCAGACGAGGGATGGGGAGCGAGCAGTACTTC
TRBV27	TRBJ2-1	.	once	CASSSRLVRANEQFF	TGTGCCAGCAGTTCACGACTAGTTAGGGCCAATGAGCAGTTCTTC
TRBV2	TRBJ2-4	TRBD2	once	CASSPGTSGRAWGAKNIQYF	TGTGCCAGCAGTCCCGGGACTAGCGGGAGAGCTTGGGGAGCCAAAAACATTCAGTACTTC
TRBV19	TRBJ2-1	.	few	CASSIQSLAETYYNEQFF	TGTGCCAGTAGTATTCAGTCCCTAGCAGAAACCTACTACAATGAGCAGTTCTTC
TRBV6-5	TRBJ2-7	TRBD2	.	CASSSISGTYEQYF	TGTGCCAGCAGTTCCATTAGCGGGACCTACGAGCAGTACTTC
TRBV5-1	TRBJ2-7	TRBD1	.	CASSLQGQGSEQYF	TGCGCCAGCAGCTTGCAGGGACAGGGGAGTGAGCAGTACTTC
TRBV11-2	TRBJ2-7	.	.	CASTPRDTLLEQYF	TGTGCCAGCACCCCCCGGGACACACTACTCGAGCAGTACTTC
TRBV27	TRBJ1-1	.	once	CASFPPGRAEAFF	TGTGCCAGCTTCCCCCCGGGGAGGGCTGAAGCTTTCTTT
TRBV7-2	TRBJ2-7	TRBD2	.	CASRSLAGVGQYF	TGTGCCAGCAGGAGCCTAGCGGGAGTCGGGCAGTACTTC
TRBV7-7	TRBJ2-5	TRBD1	.	CASSLGGQGATTQYF	TGTGCTAGCAGCCTAGGGGGGCAGGGGGCGACGACCCAGTACTTC
TRBV28	TRBJ2-3	TRBD1	.	CASTRAGGFGTDTQYF	TGTGCCAGCACCCGAGCAGGGGGCTTTGGCACAGATACGCAGTATTTT
TRBV6-7	TRBJ1-4	TRBD1	.	CASSYPNRQGVWEKLFF	TGTGCCAGCAGTTACCCTAATCGACAGGGGGTTTGGGAAAAACTGTTTTTT
TRBV7-2	TRBJ2-5	TRBD1	.	CASSSGQGGQETQYF	TGTGCCAGCAGCTCCGGACAGGGCGGCCAAGAGACCCAGTACTTC
TRBV7-8	TRBJ1-5	TRBD1	.	CASSTLTRGSNQPQHF	TGTGCCAGCAGCACACTAACCAGGGGGAGCAATCAGCCCCAGCATTTT
TRBV5-8	TRBJ2-1	TRBD2	.	CASSQGLAGIYNEQFF	TGTGCCAGCAGCCAAGGACTAGCGGGGATATACAATGAGCAGTTCTTC
TRBV10-3	TRBJ2-7	TRBD2	.	CAISKGRLLAGGTYEQYF	TGTGCCATCAGTAAAGGGAGGTTACTAGCGGGAGGCACCTACGAGCAGTACTTC
TRBV5-1	TRBJ1-5	.	.	CASSSTGNSNQPQHF	TGCGCCAGCAGCTCGACAGGAAATAGCAATCAGCCCCAGCATTTT
TRBV23-1	TRBJ2-7	TRBD2	.	CASSQSGGGYEQYF	TGCGCCAGCAGTCAATCCGGGGGGGGCTACGAGCAGTACTTC
TRBV9	TRBJ2-3	.	.	CASSGRGHPSTDTQYF	TGTGCCAGCAGCGGGCGGGGCCATCCTAGCACAGATACGCAGTATTTT
TRBV7-2	TRBJ2-1	TRBD1	.	CASSLTGDRRREQFF	TGTGCCAGCAGCCTTACAGGGGACAGGCGGCGTGAGCAGTTCTTC
TRBV10-3	TRBJ2-2	TRBD2	.	CAISPNQGLGGTGELFF	TGTGCCATCAGCCCCAATCAGGGACTAGGGGGAACCGGGGAGCTGTTTTTT
TRBV20-1	TRBJ2-1	.	few	CSASLTGGSYNEQFF	TGCAGTGCTAGTTTGACCGGAGGTTCCTACAATGAGCAGTTCTTC
TRBV11-2	TRBJ2-5	TRBD2	.	CASSLGGGETQYF	TGTGCCAGCAGCTTAGGGGGGGGAGAGACCCAGTACTTC
TRBV5-4	TRBJ1-1	.	.	CASSLRAGNTEAFF	TGTGCCAGCAGCTTGCGCGCAGGGAACACTGAAGCTTTCTTT
TRBV15	TRBJ2-3	TRBD2	.	CATSRDRLAMDTQYF	TGTGCCACCAGCAGAGATAGACTAGCGATGGATACGCAGTATTTT
TRBV11-2	TRBJ1-5	.	few	CASSLETVQPQHF	TGTGCCAGCAGCTTAGAAACGGTACAGCCCCAGCATTTT
TRBV11-2	TRBJ2-7	.	once	CASSPVGGALPYEQYF	TGTGCCAGCAGCCCCGTAGGGGGGGCGCTTCCCTACGAGCAGTACTTC
TRBV6-5	TRBJ2-7	TRBD2	.	CASTGLAGFLGEQYF	TGTGCCAGCACGGGACTAGCGGGCTTCCTGGGGGAGCAGTACTTC
TRBV28	TRBJ2-1	TRBD1	.	CASRRQGAWNEQFF	TGTGCCAGCAGACGACAGGGGGCCTGGAATGAGCAGTTCTTC
TRBV11-2	TRBJ2-7	.	.	CASSLGQLGHNTEQYF	TGTGCCAGCAGCTTAGGTCAGTTGGGCCATAATACGGAGCAGTACTTC
TRBV21-1	TRBJ2-1	.	.	CASSKDTEALAYNEQFF	TGTGCCAGCAGCAAAGACACGGAGGCGCTAGCCTACAATGAGCAGTTCTTC
TRBV24-1	TRBJ2-5	TRBD2	.	CATSTPGEGETQYF	TGTGCCACCAGTACCCCCGGGGAGGGGGAGACCCAGTACTTC
TRBV13	TRBJ1-3	.	.	CASSLATGTSGNTIYF	TGTGCCAGCAGCTTAGCTACAGGGACCTCTGGAAACACCATATATTTT
TRBV15	TRBJ1-2	TRBD1	few	CATSRGVGTVRGYGYTF	TGTGCCACCAGCAGAGGTGTCGGGACAGTCCGGGGCTATGGCTACACCTTC